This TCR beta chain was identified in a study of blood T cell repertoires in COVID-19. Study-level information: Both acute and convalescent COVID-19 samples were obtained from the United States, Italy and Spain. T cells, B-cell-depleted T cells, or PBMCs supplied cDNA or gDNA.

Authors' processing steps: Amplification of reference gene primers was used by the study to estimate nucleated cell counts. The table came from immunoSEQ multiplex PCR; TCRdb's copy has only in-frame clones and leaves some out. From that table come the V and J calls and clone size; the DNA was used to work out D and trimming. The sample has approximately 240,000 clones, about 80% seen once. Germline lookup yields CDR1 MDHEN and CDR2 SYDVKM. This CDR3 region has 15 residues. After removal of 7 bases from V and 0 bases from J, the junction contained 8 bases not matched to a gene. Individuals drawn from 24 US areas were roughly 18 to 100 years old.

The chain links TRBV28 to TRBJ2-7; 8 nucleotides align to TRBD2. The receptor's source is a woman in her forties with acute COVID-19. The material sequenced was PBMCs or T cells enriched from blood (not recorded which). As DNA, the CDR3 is TGTGCCAGCAAGGATAGCGGGGCCCGCTCCTACGAGCAGTACTTC. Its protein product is CASKDSGARSYEQYF.